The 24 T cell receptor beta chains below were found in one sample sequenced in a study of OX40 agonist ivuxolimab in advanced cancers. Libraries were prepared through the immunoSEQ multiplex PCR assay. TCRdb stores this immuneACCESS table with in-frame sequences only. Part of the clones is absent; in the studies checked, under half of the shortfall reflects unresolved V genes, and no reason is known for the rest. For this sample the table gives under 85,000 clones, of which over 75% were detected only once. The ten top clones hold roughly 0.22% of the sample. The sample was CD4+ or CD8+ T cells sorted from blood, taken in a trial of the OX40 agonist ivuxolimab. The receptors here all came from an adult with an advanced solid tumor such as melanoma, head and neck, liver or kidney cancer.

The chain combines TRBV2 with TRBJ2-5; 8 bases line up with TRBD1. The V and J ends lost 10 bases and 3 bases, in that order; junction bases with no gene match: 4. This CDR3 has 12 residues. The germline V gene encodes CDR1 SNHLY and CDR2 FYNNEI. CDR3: CAIRQGKETQYF. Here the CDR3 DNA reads TGTGCCATACGACAGGGGAAAGAGACCCAGTACTTC.

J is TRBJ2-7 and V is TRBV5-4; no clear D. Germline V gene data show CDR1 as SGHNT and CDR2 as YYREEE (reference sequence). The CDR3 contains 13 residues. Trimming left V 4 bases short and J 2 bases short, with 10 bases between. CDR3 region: CASSTPVTYEQYF. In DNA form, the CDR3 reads TGTGCCAGCAGCACTCCCGTTACCTACGAGCAGTACTTC.

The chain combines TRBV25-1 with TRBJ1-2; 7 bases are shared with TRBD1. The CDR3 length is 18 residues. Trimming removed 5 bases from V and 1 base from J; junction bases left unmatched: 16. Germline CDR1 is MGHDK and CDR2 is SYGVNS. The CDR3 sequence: CASSSSSGTARINYGYTF. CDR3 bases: TGTGCCAGCAGTTCATCCTCCGGGACAGCGCGAATTAACTATGGCTACACCTTC.

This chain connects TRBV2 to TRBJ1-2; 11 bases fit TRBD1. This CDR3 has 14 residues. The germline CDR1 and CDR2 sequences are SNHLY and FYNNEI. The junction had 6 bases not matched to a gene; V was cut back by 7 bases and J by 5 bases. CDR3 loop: CASTGQGAGYGYTF. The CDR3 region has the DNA TGTGCCAGCACCGGACAGGGGGCGGGATATGGCTACACCTTC. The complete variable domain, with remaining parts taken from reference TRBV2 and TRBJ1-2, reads EPEVTQTPSHQVTQMGQEVILRCVPISNHLYFYWYRQILGQKVEFLVSFYNNEISEKSEIFDDQFSVERPDGSNFTLKIRSTKLEDSAMYFCASTGQGAGYGYTFGSGTRLTVV.

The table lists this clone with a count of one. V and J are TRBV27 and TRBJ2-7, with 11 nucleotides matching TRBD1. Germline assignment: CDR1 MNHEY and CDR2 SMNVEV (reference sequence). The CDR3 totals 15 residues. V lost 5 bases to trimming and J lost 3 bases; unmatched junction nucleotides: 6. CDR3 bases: TGTGCCAGCAGTCGGTGGACAGGGGGCGTCTACGAGCAGTACTTC. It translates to CASSRWTGGVYEQYF.

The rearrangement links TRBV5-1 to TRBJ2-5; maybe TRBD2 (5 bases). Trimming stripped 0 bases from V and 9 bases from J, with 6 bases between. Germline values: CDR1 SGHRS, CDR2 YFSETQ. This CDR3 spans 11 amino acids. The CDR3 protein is CASSLEDSQYF. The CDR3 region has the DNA TGCGCCAGCAGCTTGGAGGACTCCCAGTACTTC.

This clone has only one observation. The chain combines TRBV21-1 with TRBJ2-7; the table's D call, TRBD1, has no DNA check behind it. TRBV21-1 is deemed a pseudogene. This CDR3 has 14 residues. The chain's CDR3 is CASRDSAPTYEQYF. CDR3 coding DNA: TGTGCCAGCAGGGACAGCGCTCCTACCTACGAGCAGTACTTC.

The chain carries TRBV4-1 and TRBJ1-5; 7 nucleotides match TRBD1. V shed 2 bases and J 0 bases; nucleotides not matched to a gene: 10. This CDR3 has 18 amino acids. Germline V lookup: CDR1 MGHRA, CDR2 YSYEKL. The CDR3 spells CASSQSPQGVGSNQPQHF. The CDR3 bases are TGCGCCAGCAGCCAATCACCTCAGGGGGTTGGTAGCAATCAGCCCCAGCATTTT.

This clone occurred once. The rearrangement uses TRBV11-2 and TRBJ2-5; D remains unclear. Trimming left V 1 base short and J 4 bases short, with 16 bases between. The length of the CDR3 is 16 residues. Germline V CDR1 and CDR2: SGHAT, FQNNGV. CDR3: CASSLGVDQGGETQYF. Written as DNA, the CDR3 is TGTGCCAGCAGCTTAGGCGTCGACCAAGGTGGAGAGACCCAGTACTTC.

CDR3 sequence (DNA): TGCGCCAGCAGCTCACAGGGGGGGCAGTTCTTC. Translation gives CASSSQGGQFF. The genes are TRBV4-3 and TRBJ2-1, with 8 bases matching TRBD1. Germline CDR1 and CDR2: LGHNA and YSLEER. The CDR3 extends over 11 amino acids. Trimming at V came to 5 bases and at J to 12 bases, leaving 3 bases not matched to a gene.

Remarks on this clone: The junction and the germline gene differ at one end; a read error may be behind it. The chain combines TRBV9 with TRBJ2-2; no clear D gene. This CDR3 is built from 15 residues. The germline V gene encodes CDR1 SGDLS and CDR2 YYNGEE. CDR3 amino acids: CASSVGSTNTRELFF. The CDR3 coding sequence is TGTGCCAGCAGCGTCGGTTCGACAAACACCCGGGAGCTGTTTTTT.

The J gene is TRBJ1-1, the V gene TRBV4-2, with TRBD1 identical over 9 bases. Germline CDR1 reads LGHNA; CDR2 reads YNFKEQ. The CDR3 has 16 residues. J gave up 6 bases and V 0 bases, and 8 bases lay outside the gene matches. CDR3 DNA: TGTGCCAGCAGCCAAGATCTAGTCGACAGGGGGTCTGAAGCTTTCTTT. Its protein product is CASSQDLVDRGSEAFF.

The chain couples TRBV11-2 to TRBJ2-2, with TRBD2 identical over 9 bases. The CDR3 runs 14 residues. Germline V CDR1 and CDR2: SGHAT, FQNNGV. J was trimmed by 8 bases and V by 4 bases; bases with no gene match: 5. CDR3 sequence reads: CASSSQAGGGELFF. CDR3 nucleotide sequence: TGTGCCAGCAGCTCTCAAGCGGGAGGTGGGGAGCTGTTTTTT.

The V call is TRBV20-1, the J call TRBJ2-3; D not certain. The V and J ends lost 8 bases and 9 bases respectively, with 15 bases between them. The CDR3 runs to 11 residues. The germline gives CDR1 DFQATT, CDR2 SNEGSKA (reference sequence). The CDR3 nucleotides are TGCAGTCTCCAGGATACCTCGACGCAGTATTTT. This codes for CSLQDTSTQYF.

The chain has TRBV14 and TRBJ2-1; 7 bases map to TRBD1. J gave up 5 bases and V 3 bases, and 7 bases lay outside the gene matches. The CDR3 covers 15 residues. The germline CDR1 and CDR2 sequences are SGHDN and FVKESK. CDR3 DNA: TGTGCCAGCAGCCATAAGAGGGGGCCGCACAATGAGCAGTTCTTC. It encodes CASSHKRGPHNEQFF.

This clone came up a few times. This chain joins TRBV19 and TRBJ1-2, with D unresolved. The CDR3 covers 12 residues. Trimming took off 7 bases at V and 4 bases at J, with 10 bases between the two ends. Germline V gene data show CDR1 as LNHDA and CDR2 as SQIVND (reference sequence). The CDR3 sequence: CASMSLGYGYTF. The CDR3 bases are TGTGCCAGTATGAGCCTGGGCTATGGCTACACCTTC.

The CDR3 DNA sequence: TGTGCCAGCAGTTTCTCCCCACCGGGGGAAAAACTGTTTTTT. Amino acid sequence: CASSFSPPGEKLFF. The chain couples TRBV27 to TRBJ1-4; D remains unclear. Between the trimmed V and J ends, which lost 3 bases and 8 bases, there was a span of 13 bases. This CDR3 spans 14 amino acids. The germline gives CDR1 MNHEY, CDR2 SMNVEV (reference sequence). Variable domain in full (rest from reference TRBV27 and TRBJ1-4): EAQVTQNPRYLITVTGKKLTVTCSQNMNHEYMSWYRQDPGLGLRQIYYSMNVEVTDKGDVPEGYKVSRKEKRNFPLILESPSPNQTSLYFCASSFSPPGEKLFFGSGTQLSVL.

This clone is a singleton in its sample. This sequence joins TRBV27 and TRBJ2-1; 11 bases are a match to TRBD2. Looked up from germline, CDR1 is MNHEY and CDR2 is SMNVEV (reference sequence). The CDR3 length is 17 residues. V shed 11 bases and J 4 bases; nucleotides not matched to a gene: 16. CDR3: CASMGLAVTLDYNEQFF. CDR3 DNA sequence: TGTGCCTCGATGGGACTAGCGGTAACTCTGGATTACAATGAGCAGTTCTTC.

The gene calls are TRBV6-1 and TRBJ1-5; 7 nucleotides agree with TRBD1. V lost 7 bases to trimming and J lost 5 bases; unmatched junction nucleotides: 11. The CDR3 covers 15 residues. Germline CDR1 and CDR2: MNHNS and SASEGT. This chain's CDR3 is CASKMGQTNYQPQHF. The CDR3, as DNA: TGTGCCAGCAAGATGGGACAGACCAACTATCAGCCCCAGCATTTT.

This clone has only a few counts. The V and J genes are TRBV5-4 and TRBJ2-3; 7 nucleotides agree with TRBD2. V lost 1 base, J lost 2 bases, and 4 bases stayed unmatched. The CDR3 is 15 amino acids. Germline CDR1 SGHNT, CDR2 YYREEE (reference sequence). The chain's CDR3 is CASSLKRGNTDTQYF. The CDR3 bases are TGTGCCAGCAGCTTGAAGCGGGGAAACACAGATACGCAGTATTTT.

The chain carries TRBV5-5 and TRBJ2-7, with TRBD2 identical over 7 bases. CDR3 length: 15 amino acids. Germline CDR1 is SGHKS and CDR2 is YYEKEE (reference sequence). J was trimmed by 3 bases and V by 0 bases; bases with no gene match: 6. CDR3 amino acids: CASSLGGGSYYEQYF. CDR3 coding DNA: TGTGCCAGCAGCTTGGGAGGCGGGAGCTACTACGAGCAGTACTTC.

DNA of the CDR3: TGTGCCAGCAGCCAGTCCCTGGCCAACACCGGGGAGCTGTTTTTT. It yields the protein CASSQSLANTGELFF. This chain joins TRBV4-2 and TRBJ2-2; D is unresolved. The V gene lost 3 bases and the J gene lost 2 bases, with 10 bases spanning the gap. Germline lookup yields CDR1 LGHNA and CDR2 YNFKEQ. CDR3 size: 15 residues.

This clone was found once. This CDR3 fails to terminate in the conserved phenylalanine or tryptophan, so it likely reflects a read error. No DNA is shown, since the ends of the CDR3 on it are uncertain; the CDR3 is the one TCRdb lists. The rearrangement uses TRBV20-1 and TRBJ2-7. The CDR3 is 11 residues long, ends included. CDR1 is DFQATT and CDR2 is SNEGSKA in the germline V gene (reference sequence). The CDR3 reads CSARDRGELKI.

The CDR3 DNA sequence: TGTGCCAGCAGAATCCCCTCGGCAAATGAGCAGTTCTTC. Protein product: CASRIPSANEQFF. The chain is built from TRBV27 and TRBJ2-1; no clear D. Deletions cut 6 bases from V and 7 bases from J, with 13 bases between. CDR1 and CDR2 (germline): MNHEY, SMNVEV (reference sequence). There are 13 residues in the CDR3.